These 7 T cell receptor beta chains came from one sample sequenced in a study of OX40 agonist ivuxolimab in advanced cancers. Sequencing was performed with immunoSEQ multiplex PCR; in TCRdb, only in-frame clones are kept and a portion is missing. The data contain 34,000 or so clones, roughly 79% of them singletons. Sequenced here: CD4+ or CD8+ T cells sorted from blood, sampled in a trial of the OX40 agonist ivuxolimab. These receptors originate from an adult with an advanced solid tumor such as melanoma, head and neck, liver or kidney cancer.

The chain is built from TRBV7-2 and TRBJ2-2; 7 bases align to TRBD2. Germline V CDR1 and CDR2: SGHTA, FQGNSA. This CDR3 region has 15 residues. J was trimmed by 0 bases and V by 6 bases; bases with no gene match: 4. The CDR3 region is CASRPGRSNTGELFF. The CDR3 DNA reads TGTGCCAGCAGACCCGGGAGGTCGAACACCGGGGAGCTGTTTTTT.

The J gene is TRBJ2-1, the V gene TRBV11-2; D gene unclear. Germline values: CDR1 SGHAT, CDR2 FQNNGV. V was pared by 0 bases and J by 9 bases, with 12 bases between. The CDR3 is 14 residues long. CDR3 nucleotide sequence: TGTGCCAGCAGCTTAGATAGGAGTAGGAGTGAGCAGTTCTTC. Protein product: CASSLDRSRSEQFF.

This chain joins TRBV7-6 and TRBJ2-6, with D uncertain. From germline, CDR1 is SGHVS and CDR2 FNYEAQ. The V end lost 5 bases, the J end lost 2 bases, and 10 bases lay between the germline ends. The CDR3 has 15 amino acids. CDR3 sequence: CASSTGQAGANVLTF. DNA of the CDR3: TGTGCCAGCAGCACCGGCCAGGCTGGGGCCAACGTCCTGACTTTC.

V is TRBV30 and J is TRBJ2-1; D is undetermined. V was cut by 6 bases and J by 7 bases, with 19 bases left in between. Germline CDR1 and CDR2: GTSNPN and SVGIG (reference sequence). The CDR3 consists of 14 residues. The CDR3 nucleotides read TGTGCCTGCGGCGCCGGGCCCGGTACGAATGAGCAGTTCTTC. Protein sequence: CACGAGPGTNEQFF.

The V gene is TRBV7-8, the J gene TRBJ2-1; D is possibly TRBD2 (5 bases). The CDR3 sequence is 16 residues long. V shed 4 bases and J shed 3 bases, with 16 bases lying between them. The germline CDR1 and CDR2 sequences are SGHVS and FQNEAQ. The CDR3 spells CASSSLAYRGYNEQFF. The CDR3 nucleotides are TGTGCCAGCAGCTCCTTGGCCTATCGGGGCTACAATGAGCAGTTCTTC.

The rearrangement uses TRBV7-2 and TRBJ1-2, with D tentatively TRBD1 (5 bases). There are 15 residues in the CDR3. Deletions cut 6 bases from V and 4 bases from J, with 18 bases between. CDR1 and CDR2 (germline): SGHTA, FQGNSA. The CDR3 bases are TGTGCCAGCAGACTTTCGACAGCTCAACTCTATGGCTACACCTTC. This translates into CASRLSTAQLYGYTF.

The chain employs TRBV6-6 and TRBJ2-5; 8 bases map to TRBD2. The trim removed 4 bases at V and 1 base at J, leaving 8 bases unmatched. Germline V gene lookup returns CDR1 MNHNY and CDR2 SVGAGI (reference sequence). The CDR3 has 16 residues. The CDR3 sequence is CASSSKLAAGQETQYF. CDR3 in DNA: TGTGCCAGCAGTTCCAAACTAGCGGCCGGCCAAGAGACCCAGTACTTC.